This T cell receptor beta chain appears in the sequencing data of a study of T-cell reconstitution after alpha-beta-depleted transplantation in children. Study-wide results and caveats: Several hundred graft clones that had expanded were reportedly the source of alpha-beta T cells about two months after transplant. When one year had passed after transplant, most T-cell counts and diversity came from newly produced T cells. Surviving recipient cells, namely T cells and thymic progenitors, were the source of high day-60 TCRbeta diversity in some patients.

This clonotype was recorded many times. Its antigen is undetermined. The germline gives CDR1 SQVTM, CDR2 ANQGSEA. The CDR3 is 12 amino acids. The V end lost 5 bases, the J end lost 7 bases, and 11 bases lay between the germline ends. During its preparation, the TCRbeta library received unique molecular identifiers. TCRdb analysed the PCR reads with MiXCR anew, one entry per CDR3 protein. Among about 200,000 distinct CDR3 sequences listed, approximately 15% were seen once. The source material was PBMCs, mostly from graft donor cells, sampled 360 days after TCRalphabeta/CD19-depleted stem cell transplant. This sequence originates from a male patient between 2 and 9 years old who had a stem cell transplant for acute lymphoblastic leukemia, so the T cells may come from the graft donor. The rearrangement joins TRBV29-1 to TRBJ1-4, with unresolved D. The CDR3 region is CSVREVGEKLFF. The CDR3 region has the DNA TGCAGCGTTAGAGAGGTTGGTGAAAAACTGTTTTTT.